This is a list of T cell receptor beta chains from one sample in a study of CD8 T cells in ankylosing spondylitis. MiXCR, applied by TCRdb to the 5' RACE reads, yields one record per CDR3 protein. The sample holds over 75,000 distinct CDR3 sequences; approximately 9% are singletons and the top ten take roughly 5%. Sample: blood, either unsorted or a sorted T cell fraction (not recorded which). Receptor source: a male donor with ankylosing spondylitis or in good health (not recorded which). CDR3s include the opening cysteine and the closing phenylalanine or tryptophan. D genes are given only for firm matches. Rows give clone size only sometimes, using once, few, many, or a class for an expanded clone.

>-|TRBJ2-7|-|TRBV2
CASSDERTSYEQYF
TGTGCCAGCAGTGACGAGAGGACCTCCTACGAGCAGTACTTC
>-|TRBJ2-5|many|TRBV12-3/TRBV12-4
CASSFEGTGGVETQYF
TGTGCCAGCAGTTTCGAAGGGACTGGGGGCGTTGAGACCCAGTACTTC
>-|TRBJ1-4|many|TRBV5-1
CASSLGTENEKLFF
TGCGCCAGCAGCTTGGGGACGGAGAATGAAAAACTGTTTTTT
>TRBD1|TRBJ1-5|medium-sized|TRBV10-3
CAIEGSESGTGGPLSNQPQHF
TGTGCCATCGAAGGGTCTGAATCCGGGACAGGGGGCCCCCTTAGCAATCAGCCCCAGCATTTT
>-|TRBJ2-7|few|TRBV13
CASSFNIGGDYYEQYF
TGTGCCAGCAGCTTTAATATCGGGGGAGACTACTACGAGCAGTACTTC
>TRBD1|TRBJ2-7|many|TRBV3-1
CASSQAGGPFKQYF
TGTGCCAGCAGCCAAGCAGGGGGCCCCTTCAAGCAGTACTTC
>-|TRBJ2-3|many|TRBV15
CATQAGILDTQYF
TGTGCCACCCAAGCAGGTATCTTGGATACGCAGTATTTT
>TRBD2|TRBJ2-1|many|TRBV5-1
CASSLRLAGGPGNEQFF
TGCGCCAGCAGCTTGCGCCTAGCGGGGGGGCCGGGTAATGAGCAGTTCTTC
>-|TRBJ2-1|many|TRBV6-4
CATSSYNEQFF
TGTGCCACCAGTTCATACAATGAGCAGTTCTTC
>-|TRBJ1-6|-|TRBV11-2
CASSLVGTASSYNSPLHF
TGTGCCAGCAGCTTAGTTGGGACGGCAAGCTCCTATAATTCACCCCTCCACTTT
>-|TRBJ2-6|-|TRBV7-8
CASSLLPPDLSSGANVLTF
TGTGCCAGCAGCTTACTACCTCCGGATTTGAGCTCTGGGGCCAACGTCCTGACTTTC
>-|TRBJ1-2|-|TRBV12-3/TRBV12-4
CASSLVYGDYTF
TGTGCCAGCAGTTTAGTGTATGGCGACTACACCTTC
>-|TRBJ1-5|few|TRBV13
CASSWGSNQPQHF
TGTGCCAGCAGCTGGGGAAGCAATCAGCCCCAGCATTTT
>TRBD1|TRBJ2-7|many|TRBV10-3
CAIAGTGGYEQYF
TGTGCCATCGCCGGGACAGGAGGGTACGAGCAGTACTTC
>-|TRBJ1-2|few|TRBV7-3
CASSRTGNYGYTF
TGTGCCAGCAGCCGGACCGGGAACTATGGCTACACCTTC
>-|TRBJ2-7|many|TRBV5-1
CASTWNPGGFGVSSYEQYF
TGCGCCAGCACCTGGAACCCTGGGGGGTTTGGGGTTTCCTCCTACGAGCAGTACTTC
>-|TRBJ2-7|many|TRBV20-1
CSASRVEVHEQYF
TGCAGTGCTAGTCGTGTAGAGGTACACGAGCAGTACTTC
>-|TRBJ1-1|many|TRBV28
CASSLRQMNTEAFF
TGTGCCAGCAGTTTAAGGCAGATGAACACTGAAGCTTTCTTT
>-|TRBJ2-3|many|TRBV2
CASLRTDIDTQYF
TGTGCCAGCCTCCGGACAGACATAGATACGCAGTATTTT
>-|TRBJ2-1|many|TRBV3-1
CASSLTGGRGGFF
TGTGCCAGCAGCCTAACCGGAGGGAGGGGGGGATTCTTC
>TRBD1|TRBJ2-5|many|TRBV28
CASISLGTGGLQETQYF
TGTGCCAGCATCTCCCTCGGGACAGGGGGGCTCCAAGAGACCCAGTACTTC
>-|TRBJ2-5|few|TRBV5-6
CASSQPRGGRRETQYF
TGTGCCAGCAGCCAACCTAGGGGGGGGCGTCGAGAGACCCAGTACTTC
>-|TRBJ1-2|many|TRBV2
CASSEIKGSGYTF
TGTGCCAGCAGTGAGATTAAGGGGTCCGGCTACACCTTC
>-|TRBJ2-5|few|TRBV29-1
CSVAALQETQYF
TGCAGCGTGGCGGCTCTTCAAGAGACCCAGTACTTC
>-|TRBJ2-7|-|TRBV7-9
CASSPYLDSSNEQYF
TGTGCCAGCAGCCCCTACCTTGACAGTTCCAACGAGCAGTACTTC